These 2 T cell receptor beta chains were all obtained from the same sample, sequenced in a study of Ad26.COV2.S vaccination and SARS-CoV-2 variants (dated by TCRdb to the early 2020s). The treatment or condition label of this sample denotes: 15 to 20 received Ad26.COV2.S at low or high dose, single or two shots; about 5 received placebo; per-sample allocation not given. Repertoires of vaccine and placebo recipients were sequenced from samples collected on day 63 after the first injection. Library preparation employed the immunoSEQ multiplex PCR assay. Held by TCRdb, this immuneACCESS table contains in-frame sequences only and omits some clones. Under half of the omission traces to an unresolved V gene where checked; the cause of the rest is unknown. The sample table shows about 680,000 clones, and roughly nine tenths are seen once. About 1.5% of the sample is held by the ten biggest clonotypes.

The sample in question was peripheral blood, obtained in a trial of Ad26.COV2.S vaccine versus placebo. These TCRs come from a person aged 18-60 years who received the Ad26.COV2.S COVID-19 vaccine or a placebo.

The V call is TRBV11-2, the J call TRBJ2-1; 8 bases are a match to TRBD2. The CDR3 sequence is 16 residues long. Trimming at V came to 5 bases and at J to 3 bases, leaving 9 bases not matched to a gene. Per germline, CDR1 SGHAT and CDR2 FQNNGV. DNA for the CDR3: TGTGCCAGCAGCGGATTGGCGGGAGGATTCTACAATGAGCAGTTCTTC. It is translated as CASSGLAGGFYNEQFF.

The chain employs TRBV6-5 and TRBJ1-6, with D possibly matching TRBD1 (5 bases). Trimming removed 6 bases at V and 7 bases at J, with 13 bases between. Germline values: CDR1 MNHEY, CDR2 SVGAGI. The CDR3 covers 14 residues. The CDR3 DNA reads as TGTGCCAGCAGCCGGGGACTGGTGAATTCACCCCTCCACTTT. Its protein product is CASSRGLVNSPLHF.